A single TCR beta chain is shown here with its context. Germline-derived CDR1 and CDR2 are MDHEN and SYDVKM. Trimming cost V 6 bases and J 4 bases, with 15 bases left between them. The CDR3 has 14 residues. Per the original data handling: By means of reference gene primer amplification, nucleated cell counts were estimated. The method was immunoSEQ multiplex PCR; TCRdb's version includes in-frame clones alone and lacks a portion of them. That table gives V, J and clone size, and the DNA gave D and trimming. The table shows roughly 250,000 clones, with roughly 80% occurring only once. This entry belongs to a study of blood T cell repertoires in COVID-19.

The sample consisted of peripheral blood. This chain connects TRBV28 to TRBJ1-2; perhaps TRBD1 as D (5 bases). This clonotype was obtained from an elderly woman with acute or convalescent COVID-19. The CDR3: CASSTGLRIYGYTF. The CDR3 coding sequence is TGTGCCAGCAGCACGGGACTGAGGATCTATGGCTACACCTTC.